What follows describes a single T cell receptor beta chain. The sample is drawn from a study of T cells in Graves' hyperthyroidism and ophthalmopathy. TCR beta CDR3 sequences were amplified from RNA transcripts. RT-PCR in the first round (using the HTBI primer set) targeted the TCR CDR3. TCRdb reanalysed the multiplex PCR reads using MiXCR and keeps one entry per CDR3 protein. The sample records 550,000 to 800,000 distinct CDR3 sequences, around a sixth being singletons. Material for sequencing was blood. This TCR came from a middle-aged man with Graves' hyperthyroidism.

CDR3 residues: CASSPLAGAYEQYF. In DNA, the CDR3 is TGTGCCAGCAGTCCACTAGCGGGAGCCTACGAGCAGTACTTC. The chain couples TRBV6-2 or TRBV6-3 to TRBJ2-7, with 11 bases aligning to TRBD2. Germline loops: CDR1 MNHEY, CDR2 SVGEGT. J lost 2 bases, V lost 5 bases, and 2 bases had no gene match. This CDR3 region has 14 residues.